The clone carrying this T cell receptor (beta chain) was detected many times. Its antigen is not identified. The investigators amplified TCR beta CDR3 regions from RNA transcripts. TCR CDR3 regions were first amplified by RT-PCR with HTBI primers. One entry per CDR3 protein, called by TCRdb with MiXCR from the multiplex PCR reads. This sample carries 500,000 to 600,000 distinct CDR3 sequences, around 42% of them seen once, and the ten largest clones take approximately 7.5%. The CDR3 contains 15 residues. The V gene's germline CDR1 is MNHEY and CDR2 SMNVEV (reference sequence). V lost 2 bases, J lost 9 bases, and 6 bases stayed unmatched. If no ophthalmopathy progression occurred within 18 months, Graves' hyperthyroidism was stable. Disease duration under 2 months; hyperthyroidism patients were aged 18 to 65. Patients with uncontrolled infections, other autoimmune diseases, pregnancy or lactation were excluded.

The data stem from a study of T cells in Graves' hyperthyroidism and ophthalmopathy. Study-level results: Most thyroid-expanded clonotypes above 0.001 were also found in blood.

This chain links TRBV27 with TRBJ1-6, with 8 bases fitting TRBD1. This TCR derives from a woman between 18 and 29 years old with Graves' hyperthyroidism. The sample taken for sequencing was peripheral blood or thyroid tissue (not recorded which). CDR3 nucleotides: TGTGCCAGCAGTTTAGGGACAGGCGGGTCTTCACCCCTCCACTTT. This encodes CASSLGTGGSSPLHF.